This T cell receptor (beta chain) was profiled in a study of molecular identifiers for immune sequencing clone quantification. Study information: Naive CD8 cell RNA, from roughly 20,000 or 100,000 cells, was split five ways in replicates, with four sequenced.

Study findings and constraints: Highly expanded clone sizes could be underestimated through barcode sharing by identical TCR molecules.

This clonotype was seen more than once but under ten times. Its specificity is not known. Germline V gives CDR1 MNHNS, CDR2 SASEGT. With 4 bases clipped from V and 5 bases from J, the junction kept 11 bases outside the gene matches. The CDR3 is 17 amino acids. Previously described methods and listed TCR primers produced bulk TCR libraries. Each CDR3 protein is one row after TCRdb ran MiXCR on the PCR reads. This table holds under 800,000 distinct CDR3 sequences, about 25% found once. A CD8+CD4-CCR7+CD45RA+ gate was used to sort naive CD8 T cells. The chain uses TRBV6-1 and TRBJ1-6; 7 bases are a match to TRBD1. This TCR was recovered from a human donor in good health. Some libraries in this study had Jurkat cell RNA spiked in. Material: naive CD8+ T cells from blood, with Jurkat cell RNA spiked in. Subset here: FACS-sorted CD8+CD4-CCR7+CD45RA+ naive T cells. CDR3 nucleotide sequence: TGTGCCAGCAGTGTCCCGGACAGGTCCGAAAATAATTCACCCCTCCACTTT. The encoded protein is CASSVPDRSENNSPLHF.